This TCR beta chain was observed in a study of OX40 agonist ivuxolimab in advanced cancers. At the level of the study: Clinicians treated patients with ivuxolimab, an agonistic anti-OX40 (CD134) antibody. Past anti-PD-1, anti-PD-L1 or anti-CTLA-4 therapy was accepted, and roughly 42% had received some. Dose-escalation patients were diagnosed with hepatocellular carcinoma, melanoma, renal cell cancer or head and neck cancer.

The protocol was immunoSEQ multiplex PCR, while the TCRdb copy is restricted to in-frame clones and leaves out a portion. The table has around 25,000 clones, around 81% seen once; the top ten hold about a quarter. CDR3 length: 14 amino acids. CDR1 and CDR2 (germline): LGHNA, YSLEER. Trimming took off 3 bases at V and 3 bases at J, with 12 bases between the two ends. The sample consisted of CD4+ or CD8+ T cells sorted from blood, taken in a trial of the OX40 agonist ivuxolimab. The sequence came from an adult with an advanced solid tumor such as melanoma, head and neck, liver or kidney cancer. This chain connects TRBV4-3 to TRBJ2-7; D unresolved. The CDR3 sequence is CASSQNVEIYEQYF. The CDR3 coding sequence is TGCGCCAGCAGCCAGAACGTAGAGATCTACGAGCAGTACTTC.